The 14 T cell receptor beta chains below all came from one sample that was sequenced in a study of glioma-infiltrating T cells (dated by TCRdb to the mid-2010s). Reads for this sample came from an Illumina MiSeq. TCR alpha and beta CDR3 regions were amplified with the iRepertoire nested amplicon-rescue multiplex PCR (arm-PCR) platform from RNA. Starting from the raw public reads, TCRdb applied fastp trimming at Q25, assembled clones with MiXCR and retained in-frame beta chains. Every CDR3 protein is listed once, alongside the most common genes and DNA of its rows. For this sample there are some 160,000 distinct CDR3 sequences; more than 35% appear just once. The ten most abundant clones make up around 4.9% of the sample. Sequenced sample: glioma tissue, nonneoplastic brain tissue, or PBMCs (not recorded which). These TCRs come from a human donor with low-grade glioma or glioblastoma, undergoing nonglioma brain surgery, or in good health (not recorded which).

On this clonotype: Given a much more abundant clone one base away, this may be a read error. In DNA, the CDR3 is TGCAGTGCTAGAGAGGGGGTAGAGGACTACGGGGAGACCCAGTACTTC. This encodes CSAREGVEDYGETQYF. This chain joins TRBV20-1 and TRBJ2-5; D possibly corresponds to TRBD2 (6 bases). Germline lookup yields CDR1 DFQATT and CDR2 SNEGSKA (reference sequence). The V and J ends lost 0 bases and 5 bases respectively, with 19 bases between them. The CDR3 has 16 amino acids.

The rearrangement links TRBV3-1 to TRBJ1-3; the D is unclear. The germline CDR1 and CDR2 sequences are LGHDT and YNNKEL (reference sequence). The V gene lost 3 bases and the J gene lost 2 bases, with 8 bases spanning the gap. The CDR3 extends over 14 amino acids. CDR3 sequence reads: CASSHSQTGNTIYF. CDR3 bases: TGTGCCAGCAGCCATAGTCAGACTGGAAACACCATATATTTT.

A word on this clonotype: The conserved phenylalanine or tryptophan normally closing the CDR3 is absent here, so this likely arose from a read error. The rearrangement joins TRBV7-9 to TRBJ1-1; 7 bases are shared with TRBD1. From germline, CDR1 is SEHNR and CDR2 FQNEAQ (reference sequence). Germline trimming cut 7 bases from V and 4 bases from J; bases unmatched to any gene: 6. The CDR3 covers 13 residues. CDR3 sequence: CASTPQGRTEAFL. For the CDR3, the DNA is TGTGCCAGCACCCCACAGGGGCGCACTGAAGCTTTCTTA.

This clonotype showed up many times. V usage is TRBV6-1 and J usage is TRBJ2-1, with D possibly matching TRBD1 (6 bases). This CDR3 is 13 amino acids long. Germline loops: CDR1 MNHNS, CDR2 SASEGT. V lost 6 bases and J 7 bases, leaving 13 bases between the germline ends. The CDR3 loop is CASRLTGINEQFF. The DNA for the CDR3 is TGTGCCAGCAGGCTAACAGGGATAAATGAGCAGTTCTTC.

This clonotype was seen repeatedly, ten times or more. The chain is built from TRBV28 and TRBJ2-1; a weak D match, TRBD2 (6 bases). V was pared by 3 bases and J by 8 bases, with 14 bases between. CDR3 length equals 14 residues. Germline V CDR1 and CDR2: MDHEN, SYDVKM. The CDR3 bases are TGTGCCAGCAGTTTCGTGGGGGGTGGTGATGAGCAGTTCTTC. This encodes CASSFVGGGDEQFF.

This clonotype appeared once. A clone one base away is much larger, so this may be a read error. This chain joins TRBV25-1 and TRBJ2-2; D call uncertain. The CDR3 covers 13 residues. Germline V gives CDR1 MGHDK, CDR2 SYGVNS. Here the CDR3 reads CVSFRFPPGELFF. CDR3 DNA sequence: TGTGTCAGCTTTCGTTTCCCCCCCGGGGAGCTGTTTTTT.

Points on this clonotype: One end of the junction fails to match germline, which may point to a read error. The chain uses TRBV12-3 or TRBV12-4 and TRBJ2-2; possibly TRBD1 for D (5 bases). The CDR3 is made up of 14 amino acids. CDR3 nucleotide sequence: TGTGCAAGCAGTTTAGGGTTCAGGGCGGGGGAGCTGTTTTTT. As protein: CASSLGFRAGELFF.

Notes on this clonotype: This may come from a read error, since a much larger clone is one base off. The V gene is TRBV6-1, the J gene TRBJ2-1; perhaps TRBD2 as D (5 bases). Germline lookup yields CDR1 MNHNS and CDR2 SASEGT. The length of the CDR3 is 15 residues. In DNA, the CDR3 is TGTGCCGGCAGTGAAGCTCCCGGGATATACAATGAGCAGTTCTTC. Translating it yields CAGSEAPGIYNEQFF.

The CDR3, as DNA: TGTGCCAGTGTCTCGATAGGCAATCAGCCCCAGCATTTT. The encoded protein is CASVSIGNQPQHF. This rearrangement joins TRBV6-1 to TRBJ1-5, with D unclear. V was pared by 9 bases and J by 2 bases, with 11 bases between. Germline CDR1 reads MNHNS; CDR2 reads SASEGT. This CDR3 spans 13 amino acids.

The chain carries TRBV7-9 and TRBJ2-7; TRBD2 aligns across 11 bases. CDR1 and CDR2 from the germline V gene are SEHNR and FQNEAQ (reference sequence). The CDR3 sequence is 15 residues long. J gave up 7 bases and V 4 bases, and 9 bases lay outside the gene matches. CDR3: CASSSGTSGYNEQYF. The CDR3 DNA reads TGTGCCAGCAGCTCGGGGACTAGCGGATACAATGAGCAGTACTTC.

This clonotype was recorded many times. The V and J genes are TRBV5-1 and TRBJ2-3, with D possibly TRBD2 on 6 matching bases. The germline V gene has CDR1 SGHRS and CDR2 YFSETQ. Deletions cut 5 bases from V and 6 bases from J, with 22 bases between. CDR3 length: 16 amino acids. CDR3 loop: CASRSGIAAQSDTQYF. CDR3 in DNA: TGCGCCAGCAGATCGGGGATAGCGGCGCAATCGGATACGCAGTATTTT.

To note about this clonotype: Since a much larger clone is just one base distant, this may be a read error. The CDR3 does not end in the conserved phenylalanine or tryptophan, so this is likely a read error. The chain uses TRBV15 and TRBJ1-4; no clear D. In germline, CDR1 is LNHNV, CDR2 YYDKDF (reference sequence). Between the trimmed V and J ends, which lost 5 bases and 0 bases, there was a span of 10 bases. CDR3 length equals 15 residues. The CDR3 is CATSVRRATNEKLFL. For the CDR3, the DNA is TGTGCCACCAGCGTCCGGCGGGCAACTAATGAAAAACTGTTTCTT.

As concerns this clonotype: A much larger clone differs from this one at a single base, so this may be a read error. V is TRBV24-1 and J is TRBJ2-1; unclear D gene. CDR3 length: 11 amino acids. Germline V gene lookup returns CDR1 KGHDR and CDR2 SFDVKD. CDR3 DNA: TGTGCCACCAGTGCGCGCGATGAGCAGTTATTC. Its translation is CATSARDEQLF.

Regarding this clonotype: A much larger clone differs by one base, so this may be a read error. This CDR3 reads CASSVTGVDSGYTF. The CDR3 coding sequence is TGTGCCAGCAGCGTCACCGGGGTGGATTCGGGCTACACCTTC. The chain carries TRBV28 and TRBJ1-2, with D unresolved. Germline V gene sequence: CDR1 MDHEN, CDR2 SYDVKM. CDR3 length: 14 residues. V dropped 6 bases and J dropped 8 bases, with 19 bases sitting between them.